The 3 T cell receptor beta chains reported below all come from one sample, sequenced in a study of cytomegalovirus exposure and HLA in healthy donors. Both 60 Vbeta primers and 13 Jbeta primers went into the PCR. Libraries were prepared by immunoSEQ multiplex PCR; TCRdb keeps only in-frame clonotypes and omits some of them. This sample's clone table lists about 100,000 clones. Sequencing was performed on PBMCs. All receptors derive from a girl aged 10 to 17 in good health and CMV-seropositive.

The chain employs TRBV5-1 and TRBJ2-5; TRBD2 might be the D (5 bases). Germline CDR1 SGHRS, CDR2 YFSETQ. V was cut by 4 bases and J by 3 bases, with 19 bases left in between. CDR3 length equals 16 residues. CDR3 DNA sequence: TGCGCCAGCAGCAGGGCCGGGAAGACCACCGAAGAGACCCAGTACTTC. It yields the protein CASSRAGKTTEETQYF.

The rearrangement joins TRBV6-6 to TRBJ2-4, with D possibly TRBD2 on 6 matching bases. CDR1 MNHNY and CDR2 SVGAGI come from the germline V gene (reference sequence). Trimming pared 7 bases from V and 1 base from J, leaving 8 bases between. CDR3 size: 13 residues. The CDR3 bases are TGTGCCAGCATTGGGGGGGCCAAAAACATTCAGTACTTC. It yields the protein CASIGGAKNIQYF.

The chain is built from TRBV5-5 and TRBJ2-7, with TRBD1 matching 8 bases. Germline-derived CDR1 and CDR2 are SGHKS and YYEKEE (reference sequence). V was pared by 1 base and J by 6 bases, with 0 bases of the junction left unmatched. The CDR3 runs 12 residues. The CDR3 DNA follows: TGTGCCAGCAGCTTGACAGGGGGCGAGCAGTACGTC. It specifies CASSLTGGEQYV.